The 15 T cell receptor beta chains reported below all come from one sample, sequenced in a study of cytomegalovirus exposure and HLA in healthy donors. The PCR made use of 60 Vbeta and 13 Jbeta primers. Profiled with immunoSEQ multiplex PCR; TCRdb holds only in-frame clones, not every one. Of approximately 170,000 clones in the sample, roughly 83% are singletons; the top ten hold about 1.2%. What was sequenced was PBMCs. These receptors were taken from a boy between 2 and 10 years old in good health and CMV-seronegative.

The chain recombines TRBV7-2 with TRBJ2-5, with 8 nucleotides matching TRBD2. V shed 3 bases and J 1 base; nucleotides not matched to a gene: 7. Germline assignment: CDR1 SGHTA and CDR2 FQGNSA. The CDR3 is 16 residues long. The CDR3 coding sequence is TGTGCCAGCAGCTTTCAGCGGGGGAGCCCCCAAGAGACCCAGTACTTC. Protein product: CASSFQRGSPQETQYF.

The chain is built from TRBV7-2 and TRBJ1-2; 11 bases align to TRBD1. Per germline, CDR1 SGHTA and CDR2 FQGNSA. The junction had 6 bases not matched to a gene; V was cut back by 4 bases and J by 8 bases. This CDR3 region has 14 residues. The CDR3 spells CASSWTGTGGGYTF. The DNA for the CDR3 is TGTGCCAGCAGCTGGACCGGGACAGGGGGAGGCTACACCTTC.

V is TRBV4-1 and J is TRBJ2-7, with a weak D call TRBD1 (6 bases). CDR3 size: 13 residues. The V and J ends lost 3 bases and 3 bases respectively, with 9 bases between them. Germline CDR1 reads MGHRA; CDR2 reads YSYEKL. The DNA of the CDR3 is TGCGCCAGCAGCCATGAGACAGGCTACGAGCAGTACTTC. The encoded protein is CASSHETGYEQYF.

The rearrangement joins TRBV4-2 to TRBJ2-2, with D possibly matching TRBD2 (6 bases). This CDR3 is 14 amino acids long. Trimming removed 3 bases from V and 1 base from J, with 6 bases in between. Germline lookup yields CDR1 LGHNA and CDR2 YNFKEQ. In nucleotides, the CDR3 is TGTGCCAGCAGCCAGCGGGAGAACACCGGGGAGCTGTTTTTT. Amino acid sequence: CASSQRENTGELFF.

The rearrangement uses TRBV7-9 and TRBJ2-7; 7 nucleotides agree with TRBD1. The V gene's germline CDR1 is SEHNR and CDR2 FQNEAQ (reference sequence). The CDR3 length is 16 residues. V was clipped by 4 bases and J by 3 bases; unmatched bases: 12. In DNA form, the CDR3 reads TGTGCCAGCAGCTCGCCTCGAGGACAGGACGACTACGAGCAGTACGTC. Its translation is CASSSPRGQDDYEQYV.

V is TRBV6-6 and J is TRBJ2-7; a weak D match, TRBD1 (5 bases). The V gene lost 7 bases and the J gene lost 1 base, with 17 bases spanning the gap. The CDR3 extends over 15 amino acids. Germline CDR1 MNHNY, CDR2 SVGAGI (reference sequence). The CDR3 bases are TGTGCCAGCAAGCCGTCGGCAGGGAATTCCTACGAGCAGTACTTC. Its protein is CASKPSAGNSYEQYF.

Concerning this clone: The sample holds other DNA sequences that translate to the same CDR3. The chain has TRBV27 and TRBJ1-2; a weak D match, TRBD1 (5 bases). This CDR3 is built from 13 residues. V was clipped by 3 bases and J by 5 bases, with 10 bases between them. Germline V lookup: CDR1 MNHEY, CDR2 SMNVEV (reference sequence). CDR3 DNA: TGTGCCAGCAGTTTGGGGGGAAGTTATGGCTACACCTTC. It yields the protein CASSLGGSYGYTF.

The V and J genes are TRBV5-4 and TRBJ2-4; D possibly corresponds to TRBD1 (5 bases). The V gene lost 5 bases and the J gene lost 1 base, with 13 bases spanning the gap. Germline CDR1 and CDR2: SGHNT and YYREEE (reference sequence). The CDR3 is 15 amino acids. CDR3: CASSRAGSAKNIQYF. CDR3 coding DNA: TGTGCCAGCAGTCGGGCAGGGTCGGCCAAAAACATTCAGTACTTC. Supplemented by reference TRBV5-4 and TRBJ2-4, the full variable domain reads ETGVTQSPTHLIKTRGQQVTLRCSSQSGHNTVSWYQQALGQGPQFIFQYYREEENGRGNFPPRFSGLQFPNYSSELNVNALELDDSALYLCASSRAGSAKNIQYFGAGTRLSVL.

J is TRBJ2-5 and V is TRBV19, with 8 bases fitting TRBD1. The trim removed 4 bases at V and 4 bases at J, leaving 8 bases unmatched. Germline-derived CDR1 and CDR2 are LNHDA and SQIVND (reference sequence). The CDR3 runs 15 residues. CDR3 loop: CASSTRDRSRETQYF. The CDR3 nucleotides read TGTGCCAGTAGTACCCGGGACAGGTCCAGAGAGACCCAGTACTTC.

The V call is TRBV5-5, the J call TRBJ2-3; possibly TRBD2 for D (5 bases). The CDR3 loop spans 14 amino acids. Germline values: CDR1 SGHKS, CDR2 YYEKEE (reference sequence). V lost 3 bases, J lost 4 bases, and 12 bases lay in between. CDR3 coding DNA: TGTGCCAGCAGCTCCCCCGGGAAGCCAGATACGCAGTATTTT. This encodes CASSSPGKPDTQYF. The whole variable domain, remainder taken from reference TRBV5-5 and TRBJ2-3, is DAGVTQSPTHLIKTRGQQVTLRCSPISGHKSVSWYQQVLGQGPQFIFQYYEKEERGRGNFPDRFSARQFPNYSSELNVNALLLGDSALYLCASSSPGKPDTQYFGPGTRLTVL.

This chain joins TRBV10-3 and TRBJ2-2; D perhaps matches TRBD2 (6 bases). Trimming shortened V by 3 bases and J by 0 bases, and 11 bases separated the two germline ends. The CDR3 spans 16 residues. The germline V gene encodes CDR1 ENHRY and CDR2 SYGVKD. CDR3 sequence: CAISELERANTGELFF. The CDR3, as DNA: TGTGCCATCAGTGAATTAGAGCGGGCGAACACCGGGGAGCTGTTTTTT.

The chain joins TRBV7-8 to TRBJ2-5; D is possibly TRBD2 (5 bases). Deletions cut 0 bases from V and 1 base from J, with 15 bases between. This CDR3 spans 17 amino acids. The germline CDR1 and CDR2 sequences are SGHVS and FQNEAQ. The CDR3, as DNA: TGTGCCAGCAGCTTAGCGAGGAGGCCCAACCCCCAAGAGACCCAGTACTTC. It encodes CASSLARRPNPQETQYF.

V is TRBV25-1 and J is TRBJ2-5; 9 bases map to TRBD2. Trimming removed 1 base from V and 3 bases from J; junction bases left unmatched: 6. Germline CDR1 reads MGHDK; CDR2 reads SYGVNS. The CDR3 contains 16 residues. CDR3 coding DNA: TGTGCCAGCAGTGAATTCCTAGCGGGATTAGAAGAGACCCAGTACTTC. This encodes CASSEFLAGLEETQYF.

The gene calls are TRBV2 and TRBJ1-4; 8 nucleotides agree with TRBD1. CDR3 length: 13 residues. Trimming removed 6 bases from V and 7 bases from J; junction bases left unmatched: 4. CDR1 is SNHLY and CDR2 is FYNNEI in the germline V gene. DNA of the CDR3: TGTGCCAGCAGGACAGGGGCAGGTGAAAAACTGTTTTTT. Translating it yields CASRTGAGEKLFF.

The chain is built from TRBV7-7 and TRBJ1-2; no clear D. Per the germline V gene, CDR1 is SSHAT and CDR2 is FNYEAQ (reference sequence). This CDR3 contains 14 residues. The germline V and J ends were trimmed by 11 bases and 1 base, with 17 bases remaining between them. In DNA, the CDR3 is TGTGCCGGCCAAAGGGTTCGGGGTAACTATGGCTACACCTTC. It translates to CAGQRVRGNYGYTF.